These 9 T cell receptor beta chains originate from one sample sequenced in a study of glioma-infiltrating T cells after dendritic cell vaccination. Time point defined: after dendritic cell vaccination, including at tumor progression/relapse. This table comes from immunoSEQ multiplex PCR, and its TCRdb copy is limited to in-frame clones, with some not included. The sample yields 90,000 to 95,000 clones, about 81% seen once. The sequenced sample was blood, obtained after dendritic cell vaccination. The receptors were gathered from a human donor with glioblastoma.

This chain connects TRBV29-1 to TRBJ2-3, with 11 bases identical to TRBD2. The trim removed 3 bases at V and 13 bases at J, leaving 15 bases unmatched. The CDR3 runs to 15 residues. Germline V gene sequence: CDR1 SQVTM, CDR2 ANQGSEA. CDR3 protein: CSVEASSGGIPEKYF. CDR3 nucleotides: TGCAGCGTTGAGGCCTCTAGCGGGGGGATCCCCGAGAAGTATTTT.

This clone has more than one count but fewer than ten. V is TRBV5-1 and J is TRBJ1-2, with D perhaps matching TRBD1 (5 bases). The CDR3 loop spans 17 amino acids. Germline CDR1 reads SGHRS; CDR2 reads YFSETQ. The V end was cut by 4 bases, the J end by 2 bases, with 21 bases between. CDR3 amino acids: CASSPGGQGPLNYGYTF. The CDR3 DNA sequence: TGCGCCAGCAGCCCGGGAGGCCAGGGCCCTCTAAACTATGGCTACACCTTC. Full variable domain (missing parts from reference TRBV5-1 and TRBJ1-2): KAGVTQTPRYLIKTRGQQVTLSCSPISGHRSVSWYQQTPGQGLQFLFEYFSETQRNKGNFPGRFSGRQFSNSRSEMNVSTLELGDSALYLCASSPGGQGPLNYGYTFGSGTRLTVV.

This clone came up once. This chain links TRBV13 with TRBJ2-7; TRBD1 matches 9 bases. CDR1 and CDR2 (germline): PRHDT, FYEKMQ (reference sequence). J was trimmed by 4 bases and V by 5 bases; bases with no gene match: 3. CDR3 length equals 13 residues. CDR3 amino acids: CASSRDRGYEQYF. For the CDR3, the DNA is TGTGCCAGCAGCAGAGACAGGGGGTACGAGCAGTACTTC.

The CDR3 coding sequence is TGTGCCAGCAGCCCCCCGCTAGCGGCTTACAATGAGCAGTTCTTC. Translated, it gives CASSPPLAAYNEQFF. V and J are TRBV11-2 and TRBJ2-1, with 7 bases identical to TRBD2. CDR1 SGHAT and CDR2 FQNNGV come from the germline V gene. With 5 bases clipped from V and 4 bases from J, the junction kept 8 bases outside the gene matches. The CDR3 extends over 15 amino acids.

This clone has a handful of counts. The chain carries TRBV2 and TRBJ2-1; TRBD2 aligns across 9 bases. Germline CDR1 is SNHLY and CDR2 is FYNNEI. The V and J ends lost 1 base and 0 bases, in that order; junction bases with no gene match: 1. This CDR3 has 16 residues. The CDR3: CASSEGSGSSYNEQFF. The CDR3 nucleotides are TGTGCCAGCAGTGAAGGTAGCGGGAGCTCCTACAATGAGCAGTTCTTC. The full variable domain, completed using reference TRBV2 and TRBJ2-1, is EPEVTQTPSHQVTQMGQEVILRCVPISNHLYFYWYRQILGQKVEFLVSFYNNEISEKSEIFDDQFSVERPDGSNFTLKIRSTKLEDSAMYFCASSEGSGSSYNEQFFGPGTRLTVL.

This chain connects TRBV5-1 to TRBJ1-5, with D possibly TRBD1 on 6 matching bases. Germline lookup yields CDR1 SGHRS and CDR2 YFSETQ. This CDR3 region has 15 residues. V was shortened by 0 bases and J by 2 bases, with 9 bases between the two germline ends. The CDR3 loop is CASSLAGGRNQPQHF. DNA for the CDR3: TGCGCCAGCAGCTTGGCGGGGGGCCGCAATCAGCCCCAGCATTTT.

The chain carries TRBV2 and TRBJ1-3; 9 bases are shared with TRBD1. V lost 6 bases to trimming and J lost 6 bases; unmatched junction nucleotides: 6. The CDR3 is 14 amino acids. Germline V gene sequence: CDR1 SNHLY, CDR2 FYNNEI. The CDR3 protein is CASRYRGLENTIYF. Written as DNA, the CDR3 is TGTGCCAGCAGGTACAGGGGGCTAGAAAACACCATATATTTT.

The CDR3: CASSPGAEAVRSTDTQYF. In nucleotides, the CDR3 is TGTGCCAGCAGCCCAGGGGCCGAAGCCGTCCGAAGCACAGATACGCAGTATTTT. This chain joins TRBV9 and TRBJ2-3; D may be TRBD1 (6 bases). Germline values: CDR1 SGDLS, CDR2 YYNGEE. V dropped 4 bases and J dropped 0 bases, with 21 bases sitting between them. There are 18 residues in the CDR3.

V is TRBV19 and J is TRBJ1-4; D unresolved. V shed 4 bases and J shed 7 bases, with 16 bases lying between them. In germline, CDR1 is LNHDA, CDR2 SQIVND (reference sequence). This CDR3 has 15 residues. CDR3 coding DNA: TGTGCCAGTAGTACTCCCCGGTCGACTGGTGAAAAACTGTTTTTT. This encodes CASSTPRSTGEKLFF.